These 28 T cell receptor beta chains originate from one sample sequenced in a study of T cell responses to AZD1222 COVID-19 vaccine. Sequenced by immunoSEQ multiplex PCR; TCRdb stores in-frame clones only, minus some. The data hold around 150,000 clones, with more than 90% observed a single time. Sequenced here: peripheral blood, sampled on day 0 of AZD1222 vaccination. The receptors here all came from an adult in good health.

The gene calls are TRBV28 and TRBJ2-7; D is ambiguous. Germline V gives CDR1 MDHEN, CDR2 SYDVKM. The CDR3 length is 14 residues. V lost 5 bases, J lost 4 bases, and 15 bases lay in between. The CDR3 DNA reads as TGTGCCAGCAGTGGAGCTGGGGATATATACGAGCAGTACTTC. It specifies CASSGAGDIYEQYF.

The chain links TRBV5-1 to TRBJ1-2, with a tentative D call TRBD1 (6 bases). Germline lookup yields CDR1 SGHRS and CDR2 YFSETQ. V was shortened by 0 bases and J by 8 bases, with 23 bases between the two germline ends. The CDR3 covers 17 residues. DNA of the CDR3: TGCGCCAGCAGCTTGGGCGGCTCGACAGGTGGGATAGGGGGCTACACCTTC. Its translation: CASSLGGSTGGIGGYTF. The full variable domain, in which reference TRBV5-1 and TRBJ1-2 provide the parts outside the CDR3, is KAGVTQTPRYLIKTRGQQVTLSCSPISGHRSVSWYQQTPGQGLQFLFEYFSETQRNKGNFPGRFSGRQFSNSRSEMNVSTLELGDSALYLCASSLGGSTGGIGGYTFGSGTRLTVV.

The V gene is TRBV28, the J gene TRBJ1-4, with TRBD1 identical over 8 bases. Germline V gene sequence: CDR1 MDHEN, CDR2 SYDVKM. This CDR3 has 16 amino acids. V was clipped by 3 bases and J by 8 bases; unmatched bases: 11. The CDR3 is CASSFAQGRGREKLFF. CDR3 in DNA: TGTGCCAGCAGTTTCGCCCAGGGCAGGGGGCGCGAAAAACTGTTTTTT. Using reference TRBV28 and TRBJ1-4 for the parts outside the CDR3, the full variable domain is DVKVTQSSRYLVKRTGEKVFLECVQDMDHENMFWYRQDPGLGLRLIYFSYDVKMKEKGDIPEGYSVSREKKERFSLILESASTNQTSMYLCASSFAQGRGREKLFFGSGTQLSVL.

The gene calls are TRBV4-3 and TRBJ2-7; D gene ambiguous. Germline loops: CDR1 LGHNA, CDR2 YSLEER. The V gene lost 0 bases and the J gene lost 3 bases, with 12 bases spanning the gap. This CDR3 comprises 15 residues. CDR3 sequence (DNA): TGCGCCAGCAGCCAAGATGCGAGCGAGTACTACGAGCAGTACTTC. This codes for CASSQDASEYYEQYF.

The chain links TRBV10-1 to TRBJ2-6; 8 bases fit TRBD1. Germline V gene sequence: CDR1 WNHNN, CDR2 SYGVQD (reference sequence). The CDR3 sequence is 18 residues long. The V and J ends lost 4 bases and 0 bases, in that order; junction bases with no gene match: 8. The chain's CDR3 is CASSAHGQGGSGANVLTF. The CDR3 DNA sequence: TGCGCCAGCAGTGCCCATGGACAGGGAGGCTCTGGGGCCAACGTCCTGACTTTC.

Written as DNA, the CDR3 is TGTGCCAGCAGCTATACACAGGGGGCGGCTGAAGCTTTCTTT. Translating it yields CASSYTQGAAEAFF. The chain recombines TRBV7-2 with TRBJ1-1; 9 nucleotides line up with TRBD1. This CDR3 spans 14 amino acids. CDR1 SGHTA and CDR2 FQGNSA come from the germline V gene. J was trimmed by 6 bases and V by 4 bases; bases with no gene match: 6.

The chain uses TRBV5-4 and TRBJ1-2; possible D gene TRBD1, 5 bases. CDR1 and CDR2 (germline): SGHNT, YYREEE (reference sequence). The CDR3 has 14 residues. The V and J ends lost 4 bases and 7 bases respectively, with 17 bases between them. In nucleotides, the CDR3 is TGTGCCAGCAGCGTAAATCCTGGGGACGGTGGCTACACCTTC. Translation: CASSVNPGDGGYTF.

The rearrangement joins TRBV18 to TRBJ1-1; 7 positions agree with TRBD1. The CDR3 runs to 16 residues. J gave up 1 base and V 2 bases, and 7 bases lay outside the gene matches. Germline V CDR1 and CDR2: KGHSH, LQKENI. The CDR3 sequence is CASSPGRQGRNTEAFF. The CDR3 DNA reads TGTGCCAGCTCACCAGGAAGACAGGGACGGAACACTGAAGCTTTCTTT.

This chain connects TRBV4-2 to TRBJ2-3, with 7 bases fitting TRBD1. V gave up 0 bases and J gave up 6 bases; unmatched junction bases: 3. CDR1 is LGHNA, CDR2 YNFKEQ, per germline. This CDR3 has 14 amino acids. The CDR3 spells CASSQETGWDTQYF. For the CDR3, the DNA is TGTGCCAGCAGCCAAGAGACAGGGTGGGATACGCAGTATTTT.

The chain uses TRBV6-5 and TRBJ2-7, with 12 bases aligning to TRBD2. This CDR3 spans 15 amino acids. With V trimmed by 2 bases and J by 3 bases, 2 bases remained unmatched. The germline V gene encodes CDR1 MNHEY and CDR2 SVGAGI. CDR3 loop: CASSYTTSGSYEQYF. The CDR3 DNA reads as TGTGCCAGCAGTTACACGACTAGCGGGAGCTACGAGCAGTACTTC.

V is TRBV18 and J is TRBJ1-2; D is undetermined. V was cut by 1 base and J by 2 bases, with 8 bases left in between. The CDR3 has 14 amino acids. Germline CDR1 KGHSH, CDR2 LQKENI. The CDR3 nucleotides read TGTGCCAGCTCACCACAGGAGGCCAACTATGGCTACACCTTC. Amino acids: CASSPQEANYGYTF.

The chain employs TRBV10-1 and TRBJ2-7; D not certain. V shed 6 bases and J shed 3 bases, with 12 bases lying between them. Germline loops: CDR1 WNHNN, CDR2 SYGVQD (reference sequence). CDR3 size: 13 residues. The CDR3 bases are TGCGCCAGCAGCCCTAGACGTGTCTACGAGCAGTACTTC. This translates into CASSPRRVYEQYF.

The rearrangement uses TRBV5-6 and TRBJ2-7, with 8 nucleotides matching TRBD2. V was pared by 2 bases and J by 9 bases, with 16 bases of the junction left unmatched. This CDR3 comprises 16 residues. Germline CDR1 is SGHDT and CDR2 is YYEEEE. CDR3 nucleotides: TGTGCCAGCAGCTTTAGGGGGACTAGTGTACCGGCGGCGCAGTACTTC. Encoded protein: CASSFRGTSVPAAQYF.

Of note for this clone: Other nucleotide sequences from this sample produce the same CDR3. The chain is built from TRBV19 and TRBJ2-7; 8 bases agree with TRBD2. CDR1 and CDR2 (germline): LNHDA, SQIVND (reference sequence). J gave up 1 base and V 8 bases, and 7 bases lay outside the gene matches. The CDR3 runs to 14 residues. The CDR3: CASSPGTRSYEQYF. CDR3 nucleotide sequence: TGTGCCAGTTCTCCCGGGACTAGATCCTACGAGCAGTACTTC.

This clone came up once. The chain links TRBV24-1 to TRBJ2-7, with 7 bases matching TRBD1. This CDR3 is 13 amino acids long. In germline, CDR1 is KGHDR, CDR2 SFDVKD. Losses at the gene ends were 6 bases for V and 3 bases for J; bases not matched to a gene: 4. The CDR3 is CATSSAGGYEQYF. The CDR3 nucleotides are TGTGCCACCAGTTCGGCAGGGGGCTACGAGCAGTACTTC.

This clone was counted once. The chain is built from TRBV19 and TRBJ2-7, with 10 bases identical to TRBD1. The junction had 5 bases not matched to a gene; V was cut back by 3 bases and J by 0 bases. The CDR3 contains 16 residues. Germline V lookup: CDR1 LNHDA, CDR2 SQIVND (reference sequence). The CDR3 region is CASSMTGGATSYEQYF. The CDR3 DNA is TGTGCCAGTAGTATGACAGGGGGCGCAACCTCCTACGAGCAGTACTTC.

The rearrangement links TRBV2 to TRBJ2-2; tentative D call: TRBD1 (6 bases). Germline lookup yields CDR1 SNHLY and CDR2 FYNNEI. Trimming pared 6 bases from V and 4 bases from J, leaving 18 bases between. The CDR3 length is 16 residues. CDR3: CASRVGQRSGTGELFF. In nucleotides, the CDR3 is TGTGCCAGCAGGGTCGGACAGCGGTCGGGCACCGGGGAGCTGTTTTTT.

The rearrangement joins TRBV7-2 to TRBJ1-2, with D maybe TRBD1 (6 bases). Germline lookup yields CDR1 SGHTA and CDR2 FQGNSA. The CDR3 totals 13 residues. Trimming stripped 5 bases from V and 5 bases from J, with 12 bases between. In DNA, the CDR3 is TGTGCCAGCAGCCCGGTACAGGGTTATGGCTACACCTTC. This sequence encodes CASSPVQGYGYTF.

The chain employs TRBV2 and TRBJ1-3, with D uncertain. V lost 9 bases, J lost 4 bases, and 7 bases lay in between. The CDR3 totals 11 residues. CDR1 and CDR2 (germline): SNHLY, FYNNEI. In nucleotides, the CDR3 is TGTGCCAGTGGCCTGGGAAACACCATATATTTT. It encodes CASGLGNTIYF.

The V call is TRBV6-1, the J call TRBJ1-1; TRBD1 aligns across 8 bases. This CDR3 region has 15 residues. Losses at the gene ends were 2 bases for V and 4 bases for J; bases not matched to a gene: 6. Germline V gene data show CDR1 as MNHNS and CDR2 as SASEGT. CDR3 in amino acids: CASSEMGQVATEAFF. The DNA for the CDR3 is TGTGCCAGCAGTGAAATGGGACAGGTGGCCACTGAAGCTTTCTTT.

Written as DNA, the CDR3 is TGTGCCAGCAGTCAAGGGGACAACTACGAGCAGTACTTC. Its translation is CASSQGDNYEQYF. The chain joins TRBV28 to TRBJ2-7, with D perhaps TRBD1 (6 bases). V shed 5 bases and J shed 3 bases, with 11 bases lying between them. The length of the CDR3 is 13 residues. Germline loops: CDR1 MDHEN, CDR2 SYDVKM.

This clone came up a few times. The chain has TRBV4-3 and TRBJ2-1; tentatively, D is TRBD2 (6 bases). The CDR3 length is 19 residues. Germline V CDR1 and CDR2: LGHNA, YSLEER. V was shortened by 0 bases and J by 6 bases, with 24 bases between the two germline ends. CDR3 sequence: CASSQDSPAGAAWGNEQFF. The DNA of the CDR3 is TGCGCCAGCAGCCAAGATAGTCCAGCGGGCGCGGCGTGGGGCAATGAGCAGTTCTTC.

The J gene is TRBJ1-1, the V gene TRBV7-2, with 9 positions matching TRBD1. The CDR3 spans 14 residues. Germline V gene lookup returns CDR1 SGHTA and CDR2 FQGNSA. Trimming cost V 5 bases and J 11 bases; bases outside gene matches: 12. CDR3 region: CASSPTGGTREAFF. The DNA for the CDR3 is TGTGCCAGCAGCCCGACAGGGGGAACGAGGGAGGCTTTCTTT.

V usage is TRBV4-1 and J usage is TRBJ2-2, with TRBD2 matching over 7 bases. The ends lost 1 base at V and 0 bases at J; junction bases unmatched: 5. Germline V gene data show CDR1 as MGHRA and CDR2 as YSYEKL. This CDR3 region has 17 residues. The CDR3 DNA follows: TGCGCCAGCAGCCAAGTTTTAGCGGGCGCGAACACCGGGGAGCTGTTTTTT. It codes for CASSQVLAGANTGELFF.

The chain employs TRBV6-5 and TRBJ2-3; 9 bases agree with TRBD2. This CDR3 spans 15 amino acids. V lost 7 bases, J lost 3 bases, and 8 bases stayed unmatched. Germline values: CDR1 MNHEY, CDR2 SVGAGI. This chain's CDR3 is CASIRRGGVTDTQYF. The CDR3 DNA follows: TGTGCCAGCATCCGGCGGGGGGGAGTAACAGATACGCAGTATTTT.

DNA of the CDR3: TGCAGCGTTGTTCCTCGGACGCGGCTAAATGAGCAGTTCTTC. Amino acids: CSVVPRTRLNEQFF. V usage is TRBV29-1 and J usage is TRBJ2-1; D gene uncertain. This CDR3 region has 14 residues. V was pared by 4 bases and J by 7 bases, with 17 bases between. CDR1 and CDR2 from the germline V gene are SQVTM and ANQGSEA.

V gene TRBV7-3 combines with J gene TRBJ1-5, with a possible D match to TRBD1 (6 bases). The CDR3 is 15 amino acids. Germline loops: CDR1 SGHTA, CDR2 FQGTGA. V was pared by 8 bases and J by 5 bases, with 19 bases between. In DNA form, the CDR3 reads TGTGCCAGCCTACCCCGGGGGGGCGGCGATCAGCCCCAGCATTTT. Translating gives CASLPRGGGDQPQHF.

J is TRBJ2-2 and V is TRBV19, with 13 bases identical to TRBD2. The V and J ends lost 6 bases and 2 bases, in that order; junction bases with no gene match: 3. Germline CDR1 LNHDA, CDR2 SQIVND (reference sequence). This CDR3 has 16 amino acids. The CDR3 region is CASSWGLAGNTGELFF. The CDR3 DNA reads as TGTGCCAGTAGCTGGGGACTAGCGGGAAACACCGGGGAGCTGTTTTTT.